A single sample gave rise to the 25 T cell receptor beta chains below, sequenced in a study of TIL therapy for anti-PD-1-resistant metastatic lung cancer. The immunoSEQ assay was v3. Clones were sequenced by immunoSEQ multiplex PCR, and TCRdb holds only the in-frame ones, with some missing. The repertoire holds tens of thousands of clones, with about 80% as singletons. The time point here: pre-treatment sample, taken before nivolumab and TIL therapy. This specimen was blood, taken at baseline. These receptors were collected from a woman aged 30-85 years with non-small cell lung cancer.

The rearrangement joins TRBV18 to TRBJ1-1, with 10 bases identical to TRBD1. The trim removed 3 bases at V and 4 bases at J, leaving 8 bases unmatched. This CDR3 is 16 amino acids long. Germline CDR1 is KGHSH and CDR2 is LQKENI. The CDR3 nucleotides are TGTGCCAGCTCACCTAACCGACAGGGGGCAAGCACTGAAGCTTTCTTT. Residues: CASSPNRQGASTEAFF.

J is TRBJ2-5 and V is TRBV25-1; D perhaps matches TRBD1 (5 bases). This CDR3 has 14 amino acids. Germline CDR1 is MGHDK and CDR2 is SYGVNS. V was pared by 2 bases and J by 4 bases, with 11 bases between. The CDR3 protein is CASSESMGRETQYF. For the CDR3, the DNA is TGTGCCAGCAGTGAAAGTATGGGGCGAGAGACCCAGTACTTC. Full variable domain (missing parts from reference TRBV25-1 and TRBJ2-5): EADIYQTPRYLVIGTGKKITLECSQTMGHDKMYWYQQDPGMELHLIHYSYGVNSTEKGDLSSESTVSRIRTEHFPLTLESARPSHTSQYLCASSESMGRETQYFGPGTRLLVL.

In this sample, this clone turned up once. This rearrangement joins TRBV2 to TRBJ2-7; 7 bases align to TRBD2. The V segment lost 6 bases and the J segment 6 bases; nucleotides outside the gene matches: 11. The CDR3 runs 14 residues. Germline CDR1 and CDR2: SNHLY and FYNNEI. The CDR3 DNA follows: TGTGCCAGCAGGCCTGCGGGGGTTGCTGCCGAGCAGTACTTC. Its translation is CASRPAGVAAEQYF.

The chain uses TRBV2 and TRBJ2-2; D unresolved. This CDR3 contains 17 residues. The V end was cut by 3 bases, the J end by 5 bases, with 19 bases between. CDR1 is SNHLY and CDR2 is FYNNEI in the germline V gene. The CDR3 DNA reads TGTGCCAGCAGTGAGGCCAGGTCATCGGTAAGGACCGGGGAGCTGTTTTTT. Protein: CASSEARSSVRTGELFF.

This clone came up once. The CDR3 DNA reads TGCGCCAGCAGCTCGCGACAGAGGAACACTGAAGCTTTCTTT. Its protein is CASSSRQRNTEAFF. V and J are TRBV5-1 and TRBJ1-1; possible D gene TRBD1, 5 bases. V lost 3 bases and J 1 base, leaving 10 bases between the germline ends. This CDR3 has 14 residues. The germline gives CDR1 SGHRS, CDR2 YFSETQ.

This clone is deemed medium-sized. The chain combines TRBV14 with TRBJ1-1; tentatively, D is TRBD1 (5 bases). The CDR3 spans 14 residues. The germline CDR1 and CDR2 sequences are SGHDN and FVKESK. V lost 4 bases, J lost 1 base, and 10 bases lay in between. The CDR3 coding sequence is TGTGCCAGCAGCCCGGGACTGAAGAACACTGAAGCTTTCTTT. It specifies CASSPGLKNTEAFF.

The chain carries TRBV6-1 and TRBJ1-1; 8 bases are shared with TRBD1. V shed 5 bases and J 5 bases; nucleotides not matched to a gene: 7. Germline V gene data show CDR1 as MNHNS and CDR2 as SASEGT. CDR3 length: 14 amino acids. CDR3 DNA sequence: TGTGCCAGCAGTCCAACCCGACAGGGGACTGAAGCTTTCTTT. The encoded protein is CASSPTRQGTEAFF.

The rearrangement joins TRBV30 to TRBJ2-2; no firm D call. Germline V CDR1 and CDR2: GTSNPN, SVGIG (reference sequence). The CDR3 extends over 17 amino acids. Trimming removed 0 bases from V and 4 bases from J, with 18 bases in between. The CDR3 is CAWSVTMSFAFTGELFF. Written as DNA, the CDR3 is TGTGCCTGGAGTGTAACGATGTCGTTCGCGTTCACCGGGGAGCTGTTTTTT.

A few counts support this clone. The chain recombines TRBV19 with TRBJ1-5, with D unresolved. The ends were cut back, 3 bases at V and 4 bases at J, with 13 bases in the middle. CDR1 LNHDA and CDR2 SQIVND come from the germline V gene (reference sequence). This CDR3 spans 15 amino acids. The CDR3, as DNA: TGTGCCAGTAGTATGAGGCAAGTTGGGAATCAGCCCCAGCATTTT. This gives the protein CASSMRQVGNQPQHF.

V usage is TRBV6-1 and J usage is TRBJ2-7; 9 nucleotides match TRBD2. This CDR3 is 15 amino acids long. The junction had 5 bases not matched to a gene; V was cut back by 0 bases and J by 5 bases. Germline V CDR1 and CDR2: MNHNS, SASEGT. The CDR3 DNA sequence: TGTGCCAGCAGTGAAGCGGTAGCGGGAGTTGACGAGCAGTACTTC. Amino acid sequence: CASSEAVAGVDEQYF.

The chain joins TRBV5-1 to TRBJ1-5, with TRBD1 as a possible D gene (6 bases). Trimming left V 5 bases short and J 0 bases short, with 12 bases between. Per the germline V gene, CDR1 is SGHRS and CDR2 is YFSETQ. There are 15 residues in the CDR3. Written as DNA, the CDR3 is TGCGCCAGCAGAAGGGACACCAATAGCAATCAGCCCCAGCATTTT. Its translation: CASRRDTNSNQPQHF.

The chain couples TRBV29-1 to TRBJ2-3, with a tentative D call TRBD2 (5 bases). Deletions cut 7 bases from V and 0 bases from J, with 17 bases between. The CDR3 length is 15 residues. Germline V gene sequence: CDR1 SQVTM, CDR2 ANQGSEA. Written as DNA, the CDR3 is TGCAGCGCTAGCCTACGGGCTACCAGCACAGATACGCAGTATTTT. Its protein product is CSASLRATSTDTQYF.

The rearrangement links TRBV30 to TRBJ1-1; tentatively, D is TRBD1 (5 bases). Trimming removed 5 bases from V and 1 base from J, with 11 bases in between. In germline, CDR1 is GTSNPN, CDR2 SVGIG (reference sequence). The CDR3 consists of 13 residues. Here the CDR3 reads CAWDWRGNTEAFF. The CDR3 DNA reads TGTGCCTGGGACTGGAGGGGGAACACTGAAGCTTTCTTT.

The V call is TRBV19, the J call TRBJ1-4; D ambiguous. The CDR3 has 13 residues. Germline lookup yields CDR1 LNHDA and CDR2 SQIVND (reference sequence). Trimming took 5 bases from V and 3 from J, leaving 7 bases between them. The CDR3 nucleotides are TGTGCCAGTAGTGGCAGGCCTAATGAAAAACTGTTTTTT. This translates into CASSGRPNEKLFF.

The J gene is TRBJ1-2, the V gene TRBV4-2, with D perhaps matching TRBD1 (6 bases). The CDR3 sequence is 15 residues long. Germline CDR1 and CDR2: LGHNA and YNFKEQ. Deletions cut 4 bases from V and 8 bases from J, with 20 bases between. This chain's CDR3 is CASSPLDRPYEGYTF. CDR3 sequence (DNA): TGTGCCAGCAGCCCCCTAGACAGGCCTTACGAGGGCTACACCTTC.

V and J are TRBV20-1 and TRBJ2-1; D gene ambiguous. The CDR3 is made up of 11 amino acids. Germline V gene lookup returns CDR1 DFQATT and CDR2 SNEGSKA (reference sequence). The ends were cut back, 5 bases at V and 7 bases at J, with 9 bases in the middle. CDR3 DNA: TGCAGTGCTCCCCGCCTAAATGAGCAGTTCTTC. Protein product: CSAPRLNEQFF.

The rearrangement joins TRBV20-1 to TRBJ2-7, with D possibly matching TRBD1 (5 bases). This CDR3 is built from 11 residues. Deletions cut 7 bases from V and 3 bases from J, with 10 bases between. Per the germline V gene, CDR1 is DFQATT and CDR2 is SNEGSKA (reference sequence). DNA of the CDR3: TGCAGTGTGGGGCAGAACTACGAGCAGTACTTC. Protein: CSVGQNYEQYF.

The chain combines TRBV2 with TRBJ2-5; D may correspond to TRBD1 or TRBD2 (5 bases each). Deletions cut 4 bases from V and 1 base from J, with 7 bases between. The CDR3 loop spans 13 amino acids. The germline gives CDR1 SNHLY, CDR2 FYNNEI. The CDR3 sequence: CASSGDGQETQYF. The CDR3 DNA sequence: TGTGCCAGCAGTGGGGACGGCCAAGAGACCCAGTACTTC.

The chain links TRBV28 to TRBJ1-2; D remains unclear. In germline, CDR1 is MDHEN, CDR2 SYDVKM. CDR3 length equals 12 residues. Between the trimmed V and J ends, which lost 7 bases and 5 bases, there was a span of 11 bases. CDR3 amino acids: CASNPMGYGYTF. The CDR3 region has the DNA TGTGCCAGCAATCCTATGGGGTATGGCTACACCTTC.

The gene calls are TRBV27 and TRBJ1-2; D is perhaps TRBD1 (6 bases). Trimming took off 6 bases at V and 2 bases at J, with 7 bases between the two ends. Germline CDR1 and CDR2: MNHEY and SMNVEV (reference sequence). The CDR3 is 12 amino acids. The CDR3 bases are TGTGCCAGCAGCGACAGGAACTATGGCTACACCTTC. It codes for CASSDRNYGYTF.

In its sample, this clone was seen a few times. V gene TRBV7-6 combines with J gene TRBJ2-7; D tentatively reads TRBD1 or TRBD2 (6 bases each). Germline-derived CDR1 and CDR2 are SGHVS and FNYEAQ. The ends were cut back, 5 bases at V and 6 bases at J, with 17 bases in the middle. The CDR3 consists of 14 residues. The CDR3 DNA is TGTGCCAGCAGCCCCCGGGGGCAGAGAGGCGAGCAGTACTTC. Translating gives CASSPRGQRGEQYF.

The V and J genes are TRBV2 and TRBJ2-5; 7 bases align to TRBD1. CDR3 size: 15 residues. Germline CDR1 is SNHLY and CDR2 is FYNNEI. After removal of 7 bases from V and 1 base from J, the junction contained 9 bases not matched to a gene. CDR3 protein: CASTSQGEFQETQYF. The CDR3 region has the DNA TGTGCCAGCACCTCTCAGGGGGAGTTCCAAGAGACCCAGTACTTC.

The chain has TRBV10-3 and TRBJ2-1; 16 bases are shared with TRBD2. V shed 2 bases, J shed 0 bases, and the junction held 4 bases outside the gene matches. The length of the CDR3 is 19 residues. Germline CDR1 reads ENHRY; CDR2 reads SYGVKD. Here the CDR3 DNA reads TGTGCCATCAGTGAGCCGGGACTAGCGGGAGGGAGCTCCTACAATGAGCAGTTCTTC. Translating gives CAISEPGLAGGSSYNEQFF.

The chain is built from TRBV7-9 and TRBJ2-7; a weak D match, TRBD1 (5 bases). V dropped 1 base and J dropped 1 base, with 8 bases sitting between them. Germline V CDR1 and CDR2: SEHNR, FQNEAQ (reference sequence). This CDR3 has 14 residues. CDR3 amino acids: CASSLGRTSYEQYF. The DNA for the CDR3 is TGTGCCAGCAGCTTAGGGCGGACATCCTACGAGCAGTACTTC.

This sequence joins TRBV7-6 and TRBJ2-3; 12 bases align to TRBD2. Trimming took 6 bases from V and 2 from J; bases not matched to a gene: 3. Germline V lookup: CDR1 SGHVS, CDR2 FNYEAQ. This CDR3 has 15 residues. The chain's CDR3 is CASRRTSGTTDTQYF. CDR3 DNA: TGTGCCAGCAGGCGGACTAGCGGGACCACAGATACGCAGTATTTT.